These 5 T cell receptor beta chains were all obtained from the same sample, sequenced in a study of T cells in Graves' hyperthyroidism and ophthalmopathy. What was amplified from RNA transcripts were TCR beta CDR3 regions. Carried out on the TCR CDR3, a first-round RT-PCR used the HTBI primer set. TCRdb re-derived calls from the multiplex PCR reads in MiXCR, one entry per CDR3 protein. The table lists about 580,000 distinct CDR3 sequences, approximately 13% of them singletons. Sequencing was performed on blood. The source of these receptors is a young woman with Graves' hyperthyroidism that later progressed to Graves' ophthalmopathy.

The sample holds many counts of this clonotype. The chain recombines TRBV6-2 or TRBV6-3 with TRBJ2-3, with D unresolved. Germline-derived CDR1 and CDR2 are MNHEY and SVGEGT. This CDR3 has 16 amino acids. V was shortened by 0 bases and J by 2 bases, with 12 bases between the two germline ends. CDR3 sequence reads: CASSYSTRTSTDTQYF. The CDR3 nucleotides read TGTGCCAGCAGTTACTCAACGCGGACCTCCACAGATACGCAGTATTTT.

This clonotype was seen at least ten times. The chain joins TRBV6-1 to TRBJ2-5; D not certain. V was trimmed by 7 bases and J by 2 bases, leaving 14 bases between them. The CDR3 spans 14 residues. Germline V lookup: CDR1 MNHNS, CDR2 SASEGT. The DNA of the CDR3 is TGTGCCAGCAACCGCGGCACAATACAAGAGACCCAGTACTTC. Protein product: CASNRGTIQETQYF.

This clonotype was counted at least ten times. The V and J genes are TRBV12-3 or TRBV12-4 and TRBJ2-2, with 14 bases lining up with TRBD2. The CDR3 is 24 amino acids. V shed 6 bases and J 6 bases; nucleotides not matched to a gene: 30. CDR3 bases: TGTGCCAGCAGCTCCCCTGGGGCAGGGGCCCCGACTTTGACTAGCGGGAGGGACGCCGGGGAGCTGTTTTTT. This gives the protein CASSSPGAGAPTLTSGRDAGELFF.

At least ten counts were recorded for this clonotype. The chain joins TRBV5-8 to TRBJ2-1; D not certain. The V end lost 8 bases, the J end lost 10 bases, and 4 bases lay between the germline ends. Germline assignment: CDR1 SGHTS and CDR2 YDEGEE. This CDR3 is 8 amino acids long. CDR3 protein: CASGEQFF. As DNA, the CDR3 is TGTGCCAGTGGGGAGCAGTTCTTC.

The table lists this clonotype with many counts. This chain joins TRBV12-3 or TRBV12-4 and TRBJ1-3; 9 bases agree with TRBD1. V gave up 5 bases and J gave up 0 bases; unmatched junction bases: 5. The CDR3 contains 16 residues. DNA of the CDR3: TGTGCCAGCAGTCTACAGGGGGCATACTCTGGAAACACCATATATTTT. Amino acid sequence: CASSLQGAYSGNTIYF.